The source of this TCR beta chain is a study of blood T cells in healthy people across ages. Study-level findings and limits: Measured against age, TCR beta diversity per million T cells decreased in a roughly linear manner. Nothing was known about donor CMV status, and this possibly confounded expanded clonotype changes.

A second PCR of 7 to 11 cycles used a sample-barcoded 5' primer and a J-beta primer mix. TCRdb called the 5' RACE reads again in MiXCR, with one record for every CDR3 protein. The table lists 1.5 million to 1.8 million distinct CDR3 sequences, roughly 43% of them singletons. There are a few counts of this clonotype. The antigen remains undetermined. Trimming at V came to 4 bases and at J to 6 bases, leaving 8 bases not matched to a gene. The germline CDR1 and CDR2 sequences are SGHVS and FQNEAQ. The CDR3 is made up of 14 amino acids. The gene calls are TRBV7-8 and TRBJ2-7; the match to TRBD1 covers 8 bases. This sequence was found in a woman between 18 and 29 years old in good health. Sequenced: blood. This CDR3 is CASSYGQGSGEQYF. Written as DNA, the CDR3 is TGTGCCAGCAGCTATGGACAGGGATCGGGCGAGCAGTACTTC.